This entry is about one TCR beta chain. Its antigen is still unknown. These data belong to a study of somatic mutations in cytotoxic T cells in rheumatoid arthritis. Study results and limitations: Healthy controls showed no age-related rise in CD8+ clonality, whereas rheumatoid arthritis patients did. Antigens recognized by the expanded CD8+ clones were unknown.

The germline V gene encodes CDR1 MNHNS and CDR2 SASEGT. There are 14 residues in the CDR3. V lost 6 bases and J lost 3; bases outside the gene matches: 6. Generated by immunoSEQ multiplex PCR, the TCRdb table keeps only in-frame clones and is missing some. This sample carries under 35,000 clones, around 87% of them seen once, and the ten largest clones take roughly 9.7%. This TCR was sampled from an adult with rheumatoid arthritis. Sequencing was carried out using CD8+ T cells sorted from blood. The rearrangement links TRBV6-1 to TRBJ1-1, with 8 bases identical to TRBD1. CDR3 loop: CASSPLDRDTEAFF. The DNA of the CDR3 is TGTGCCAGCAGCCCTCTGGACAGGGACACTGAAGCTTTCTTT.